This record concerns one T cell receptor beta chain sequence. The CDR3 is 14 residues long. V lost 5 bases, J lost 11 bases, and 21 bases lay in between. Germline CDR1 SGHTA, CDR2 FQGNSA. Generated by immunoSEQ multiplex PCR, the TCRdb table keeps only in-frame clones and is missing some. Of about 360,000 clones detected, around 83% appear once; the ten largest clones hold roughly 3%. The source of the sample is a study of blood T cell repertoires in COVID-19. Study in general: Acute and convalescent COVID-19 samples came from the United States, Italy and Spain.

This chain uses TRBV7-2 with TRBJ1-1, with a possible D match to TRBD1 (6 bases). The sequence was collected from a man between 25 and 39 years old with active or convalescent COVID-19. Sequencing input: peripheral blood. CDR3 in DNA: TGTGCCAGCAGCCTCAACCCAGGGGCATCGCATGCTTTCTTT. Residues: CASSLNPGASHAFF.